The sequence of this T cell receptor (beta chain) was determined in a study of T-cell reconstitution after alpha-beta-depleted transplantation in children. This sample's TCRbeta library carried unique molecular identifier barcodes. MiXCR, run by TCRdb on the PCR reads, gives a single entry per CDR3 protein. The repertoire has 350,000 to 500,000 distinct CDR3 sequences, around two fifths of them found once; the top ten carry 27%. Study outcomes and limitations: The main origin of T-cell counts and diversity one year after transplant was newly produced T cells. It was surviving recipient T cells and thymic progenitors that gave some patients high TCRbeta diversity at day 60. Roughly two months post-transplant, alpha-beta T cells reportedly originated from several hundred graft clones that had expanded.

Turning to this clonotype: Its antigen is currently unknown.

Germline assignment: CDR1 DFQATT and CDR2 SNEGSKA (reference sequence). The CDR3 extends over 14 amino acids. V lost 7 bases and J 0 bases, leaving 16 bases between the germline ends. The rearrangement uses TRBV20-1 and TRBJ2-7, with no clear D. The sample here was PBMCs, taken before TCRalphabeta/CD19-depleted stem cell transplant. The sequence was collected from a girl aged 2-15 years with aplastic anemia, due to receive a stem cell transplant. CDR3 sequence reads: CSVMDGTYSYEQYF. The CDR3 DNA is TGCAGTGTTATGGACGGAACCTACTCCTACGAGCAGTACTTC.